This TCR beta chain was captured in a study of T-cell memory formation after mild COVID-19 (dated by TCRdb to the early 2020s). The study in broad terms: TCR sequence clusters from the two donors were largely donor specific. Longitudinal TCRalpha and TCRbeta repertoire sequencing tracked T-cell clones expanding and contracting after mild COVID-19 in a couple of donors. The cohort comprised two young, previously healthy adult volunteers, one female and one male. Results the study describes overall, beyond this receptor: Contracting CD4+ clones turned up mainly in the CM and EM memory subsets, whereas EMRA was where CD8+ clones were enriched. Some responding clones were detected in pre-infection memory, which suggested that pre-existing cross-reactive memory T cells had joined the SARS-CoV-2 response. Only a couple of mild cases were covered by the study, and larger cohorts that include severe cases with pre-infection samples were considered necessary. From day 15 to 85, contracting clones showed balanced CD4/CD8 phenotypes, whereas a second wave of clones that expanded from day 15 to 37 leaned towards CD4+. SARS-CoV-2 specificity was not confirmed for the second-wave clones peaking on day 37.

TCRdb names Illumina NovaSeq 6000 as the instrument used. cDNA libraries for TCRalpha and TCRbeta were prepared by 5'RACE using constant-segment primers, with sample barcodes and unique molecular identifiers added. Trizol reagent was used to extract RNA from every sample. Libraries were amplified in two PCR steps, with a second sample barcode and Illumina TruSeq adapters added in the second step. The libraries were sequenced on an Illumina NovaSeq using 2 x 150 bp paired-end reads. For the original study's pipeline: Demultiplexing of reads and collapsing into UMI-guided consensus sequences were performed with migec v1.2.7. Using mixcr v2.1.11, UMI consensuses were aligned to TRA and TRB V and J templates and then assembled into clonotypes. A clonotype was counted as expanded or contracted only if both edgeR and NoisET called the change significant, with noise models trained on biological replicates. For edgeR calls, the thresholds were a false discovery rate-adjusted p below 0.01 and a log2 fold-change of 1. As an exploratory analysis of dynamics, PCA with hierarchical clustering was applied to max-normalized trajectories of the 1000 most abundant clonotypes. The CD4 or CD8 phenotype of responding clones was assigned using the separately sequenced CD4+ and CD8+ repertoires. The public reads were reprocessed in TCRdb via fastp at Q25 and MiXCR, keeping in-frame beta chains. A single entry per CDR3 protein holds the most common genes and DNA from its merged rows. The V and J calls here are based on TCRdb, not the publication. The sample table shows some 600,000 distinct CDR3 sequences, and around 15% are seen once. The ten biggest clones cover about 8.1% of the sample.

The germline V gene encodes CDR1 SGHRS and CDR2 YFSETQ. Deletion took 5 bases off V and 1 base off J, with a span of 13 bases between the germline ends. The CDR3 starts with the cysteine, ends with the phenylalanine, and has 14 residues. Only the CDR3 region is kept as DNA, spanning 42 bases read in frame from base 1. This clonotype was counted a few times. Its antigen has not been determined. Base qualities are not provided; no much larger clone lies one nucleotide away. Ficoll-Paque density gradient centrifugation was used to isolate PBMCs. Recombination joined TRBV5-1 with TRBJ2-7; a tentative D call is TRBD2 (6 bases match). What was sequenced was PBMCs or a T cell subset sorted from them (not recorded which). The receptor's source is an adult woman who had mild COVID-19 (a few samples of this study predate the infection). The sample titles of this study are shuffled in the database, so cell type and time point are left out; the donor was told from shared clones. In nucleotide form, the sequence is TGCGCCAGCAGGGAGGGCGCGACGTCCTACGAGCAGTACTTC. Translated, this gives CASREGATSYEQYF.